This T cell receptor beta chain was recorded in a study of regulatory T cells in long-lasting Graves disease. Study overall: By definition, persistent Graves' disease involved antithyroid drugs for over 5 years alongside positive TSH receptor antibodies.

V was pared by 3 bases and J by 7 bases, with 16 bases between. Germline V lookup: CDR1 SGHRS, CDR2 YFSETQ. CDR3 size: 15 residues. To make TCR beta libraries, researchers used iRepertoire HTBI primers and Arm-PCR of CDR3 regions. From the multiplex PCR reads, TCRdb called clonotypes with MiXCR, one entry per CDR3 protein. Of approximately 350,000 distinct CDR3 sequences in the sample, less than 30% were seen once. The time point: persistent/refractory GD, antithyroid drugs over 5 years with positive TRAb. With RNA extracted from PBMCs as input, the TCR library was made. V is TRBV5-1 and J is TRBJ1-4; tentative D call: TRBD1 (5 bases). This TCR derives from a woman between 40 and 55 years old with Graves disease. The sample was peripheral blood mononuclear cells (PBMCs), taken when the disease was refractory, from a patient treated with antithyroid drugs. Here the CDR3 reads CASSWGPATLEKLFF. CDR3 coding DNA: TGCGCCAGCAGCTGGGGCCCGGCCACGCTTGAAAAACTGTTTTTT.